These 27 T cell receptor beta chains originate from one sample sequenced in a study of cytotoxic CD8 clonotypes in ibrutinib-treated CLL. Clones were read by immunoSEQ multiplex PCR, and TCRdb kept only the in-frame ones, dropping some. This table holds approximately 350,000 clones, 60% to 80% found once. The sample in question was PBMCs, obtained after 36 months of ibrutinib treatment. The receptors stem from a human donor with chronic lymphocytic leukemia.

The V gene is TRBV25-1, the J gene TRBJ1-2; D call uncertain. The CDR3 is made up of 12 amino acids. Germline CDR1 MGHDK, CDR2 SYGVNS. V was shortened by 1 base and J by 8 bases, with 8 bases between the two germline ends. The CDR3 nucleotides read TGTGCCAGCAGTGAATTGAAGGGAGGCTACACCTTC. Translating it yields CASSELKGGYTF.

The chain recombines TRBV4-1 with TRBJ2-3; 10 positions match TRBD2. Unmatched junction bases numbered 4, after V lost 4 bases and J lost 3 bases. The germline CDR1 and CDR2 sequences are MGHRA and YSYEKL. This CDR3 has 15 amino acids. CDR3 sequence (DNA): TGCGCCAGCAGCCTAGCGGGGGGTAAAACAGATACGCAGTATTTT. Residues: CASSLAGGKTDTQYF.

This sequence joins TRBV4-1 and TRBJ1-2; 9 bases agree with TRBD1. Losses at the gene ends were 1 base for V and 0 bases for J; bases not matched to a gene: 9. This CDR3 has 18 residues. Germline V gene sequence: CDR1 MGHRA, CDR2 YSYEKL. The CDR3 sequence is CASSQVGDRVGSNYGYTF. The DNA of the CDR3 is TGCGCCAGCAGCCAAGTGGGGGACAGGGTGGGGTCTAACTATGGCTACACCTTC.

This chain connects TRBV19 to TRBJ1-6; 9 bases are shared with TRBD1. The CDR3 covers 19 residues. The V and J ends lost 6 bases and 0 bases, in that order; junction bases with no gene match: 12. CDR1 and CDR2 (germline): LNHDA, SQIVND (reference sequence). CDR3 sequence reads: CASSRTGVDKSSYNSPLHF. For the CDR3, the DNA is TGTGCCAGTAGCAGGACAGGGGTGGATAAAAGCTCCTATAATTCACCCCTCCACTTT.

The CDR3 region has the DNA TGTGCCAGCAGCGCCAACACCGGGGAGCTGTTTTTT. The encoded protein is CASSANTGELFF. V and J are TRBV9 and TRBJ2-2, with no clear D. The CDR3 contains 12 residues. Per germline, CDR1 SGDLS and CDR2 YYNGEE. Deletions cut 3 bases from V and 2 bases from J, with 2 bases between.

The rearrangement joins TRBV7-2 to TRBJ1-5; D gene uncertain. CDR1 and CDR2 (germline): SGHTA, FQGNSA. The CDR3 is 12 amino acids. The V gene lost 3 bases and the J gene lost 6 bases, with 6 bases spanning the gap. The CDR3 region is CASSFPPQPQHF. The CDR3 DNA follows: TGTGCCAGCAGCTTCCCCCCTCAGCCCCAGCATTTT.

This clone was counted a few times. V and J are TRBV2 and TRBJ2-7; D is undetermined. The length of the CDR3 is 13 residues. Germline V gives CDR1 SNHLY, CDR2 FYNNEI. The V and J ends lost 1 base and 4 bases respectively, with 8 bases between them. Here the CDR3 reads CASSEGRAYEQYF. The CDR3 bases are TGTGCCAGCAGTGAAGGCAGAGCATACGAGCAGTACTTC.

The chain recombines TRBV29-1 with TRBJ2-5; D may be TRBD1 or TRBD2 (6 bases each). Germline CDR1 and CDR2: SQVTM and ANQGSEA. This CDR3 spans 13 amino acids. V gave up 7 bases and J gave up 5 bases, with 17 bases separating them. The CDR3 is CSAETGGRETQYF. The CDR3, as DNA: TGCAGCGCCGAGACAGGAGGGAGGGAGACCCAGTACTTC. Based on the CDR3 plus reference TRBV29-1 and TRBJ2-5, the full variable domain is SAVISQKPSRDICQRGTSLTIQCQVDSQVTMMFWYRQQPGQSLTLIATANQGSEATYESGFVIDKFPISRPNLTFSTLTVSNMSPEDSSIYLCSAETGGRETQYFGPGTRLLVL.

The CDR3 bases are TGTGCCAGCAGCCCCCGGGTCTTAAATCAGCCCCAGCATTTT. This translates into CASSPRVLNQPQHF. The chain uses TRBV7-8 and TRBJ1-5, with D hard to call. This CDR3 has 14 amino acids. Germline loops: CDR1 SGHVS, CDR2 FQNEAQ. V lost 5 bases and J 4 bases, leaving 12 bases between the germline ends.

This clone was picked up one time. This chain uses TRBV7-9 with TRBJ2-7; a possible D gene is TRBD2 (6 bases). The germline CDR1 and CDR2 sequences are SEHNR and FQNEAQ (reference sequence). V was shortened by 5 bases and J by 3 bases, with 14 bases between the two germline ends. The CDR3 contains 14 residues. The CDR3 spells CASSIWTTNYEQYF. CDR3 nucleotides: TGTGCCAGCAGCATATGGACTACCAACTACGAGCAGTACTTC.

The chain employs TRBV5-1 and TRBJ2-1, with 7 positions matching TRBD1. The CDR3 is made up of 16 amino acids. With V trimmed by 4 bases and J by 0 bases, 7 bases remained unmatched. The germline V gene has CDR1 SGHRS and CDR2 YFSETQ. The CDR3 protein is CASSLLQGSSYNEQFF. In DNA, the CDR3 is TGCGCCAGCAGCCTATTACAGGGGAGCTCCTACAATGAGCAGTTCTTC. Looking up the rest from reference TRBV5-1 and TRBJ2-1 gives the full variable domain: KAGVTQTPRYLIKTRGQQVTLSCSPISGHRSVSWYQQTPGQGLQFLFEYFSETQRNKGNFPGRFSGRQFSNSRSEMNVSTLELGDSALYLCASSLLQGSSYNEQFFGPGTRLTVL.

CDR3 DNA: TGTGCCTGCTATTACAGGGGCTATGGCTACACCTTC. Translated: CACYYRGYGYTF. The chain joins TRBV28 to TRBJ1-2; TRBD1 aligns across 7 bases. Trimming removed 11 bases from V and 4 bases from J; junction bases left unmatched: 7. Germline lookup yields CDR1 MDHEN and CDR2 SYDVKM. The CDR3 extends over 12 amino acids.

V gene TRBV25-1 combines with J gene TRBJ2-1; D gene ambiguous. This CDR3 spans 12 amino acids. CDR1 and CDR2 (germline): MGHDK, SYGVNS. Trimming took off 8 bases at V and 4 bases at J, with 9 bases between the two ends. Here the CDR3 DNA reads TGTGCCAGCTCTACAGAGTACAATGAGCAGTTCTTC. Amino acid sequence: CASSTEYNEQFF.

In this sample, this clone turned up a few times. The CDR3 nucleotides read TGTGCCAGCAGTGCAACAGGGGGCCTCTTTAATTCACCCCTCCACTTT. Protein sequence: CASSATGGLFNSPLHF. V gene TRBV2 combines with J gene TRBJ1-6, with 9 bases lining up with TRBD1. The CDR3 loop spans 16 amino acids. The V segment lost 4 bases and the J segment 6 bases; nucleotides outside the gene matches: 7. CDR1 and CDR2 (germline): SNHLY, FYNNEI.

The chain has TRBV18 and TRBJ1-2; 7 bases are shared with TRBD1. CDR1 and CDR2 (germline): KGHSH, LQKENI. J lost 0 bases, V lost 2 bases, and 12 bases had no gene match. The CDR3 has 18 amino acids. CDR3 sequence: CASSPGGGTGEANYGYTF. The CDR3 DNA reads as TGTGCCAGCTCACCAGGCGGGGGTACAGGGGAAGCTAACTATGGCTACACCTTC.

The chain carries TRBV25-1 and TRBJ2-2, with D unclear. The V end lost 3 bases, the J end lost 5 bases, and 13 bases lay between the germline ends. The CDR3 sequence is 15 residues long. Germline loops: CDR1 MGHDK, CDR2 SYGVNS. Written as DNA, the CDR3 is TGTGCCAGCAGTGAGGGTCTGGGTGGGACCGGGGAGCTGTTTTTT. It specifies CASSEGLGGTGELFF.

V and J are TRBV25-1 and TRBJ1-2; D might be TRBD1 (5 bases). The V end lost 7 bases, the J end lost 9 bases, and 18 bases lay between the germline ends. This CDR3 has 13 amino acids. Germline CDR1 is MGHDK and CDR2 is SYGVNS. The CDR3 DNA sequence: TGTGCCAGCACCGACAGCCCCCGTACTAGCTACACCTTC. Its translation is CASTDSPRTSYTF.

CDR3 sequence reads: CASSYSREGKNIQYF. As DNA, the CDR3 is TGTGCCAGCAGTTACTCGAGAGAGGGCAAAAACATTCAGTACTTC. This chain connects TRBV6-6 to TRBJ2-4; possibly TRBD2 for D (5 bases). Germline V gene lookup returns CDR1 MNHNY and CDR2 SVGAGI (reference sequence). The CDR3 has 15 amino acids. V was clipped by 0 bases and J by 3 bases, with 9 bases between them.

The genes are TRBV11-2 and TRBJ2-1; 7 bases are a match to TRBD2. V lost 3 bases, J lost 3 bases, and 8 bases stayed unmatched. This CDR3 spans 16 amino acids. Germline loops: CDR1 SGHAT, CDR2 FQNNGV. DNA of the CDR3: TGTGCCAGCAGCTTCTCCCGGGACTATAGCTACAATGAGCAGTTCTTC. It is translated as CASSFSRDYSYNEQFF. Using reference TRBV11-2 and TRBJ2-1 for the parts outside the CDR3, the full variable domain is EAGVAQSPRYKIIEKRQSVAFWCNPISGHATLYWYQQILGQGPKLLIQFQNNGVVDDSQLPKDRFSAERLKGVDSTLKIQPAKLEDSAVYLCASSFSRDYSYNEQFFGPGTRLTVL.

This clone was detected once. The chain couples TRBV25-1 to TRBJ1-1; D may be TRBD1 (6 bases). The V end was cut by 8 bases, the J end by 7 bases, with 11 bases between. Per the germline V gene, CDR1 is MGHDK and CDR2 is SYGVNS. CDR3 size: 11 residues. The CDR3 loop reads CASGGGIEAFF. As DNA, the CDR3 is TGTGCCAGCGGAGGGGGTATTGAAGCTTTCTTT.

The chain couples TRBV5-1 to TRBJ2-3, with D hard to call. Germline CDR1 reads SGHRS; CDR2 reads YFSETQ. V shed 3 bases and J shed 6 bases, with 11 bases lying between them. The CDR3 runs 13 residues. The CDR3 sequence is CASSYQKADTQYF. The CDR3 nucleotides read TGCGCCAGCAGCTACCAGAAAGCGGATACGCAGTATTTT. Full variable domain (remainder filled in from reference TRBV5-1 and TRBJ2-3): KAGVTQTPRYLIKTRGQQVTLSCSPISGHRSVSWYQQTPGQGLQFLFEYFSETQRNKGNFPGRFSGRQFSNSRSEMNVSTLELGDSALYLCASSYQKADTQYFGPGTRLTVL.

J is TRBJ1-2 and V is TRBV7-9; the D is unclear. This CDR3 spans 12 amino acids. Deletions cut 5 bases from V and 5 bases from J, with 9 bases between. The germline V gene encodes CDR1 SEHNR and CDR2 FQNEAQ (reference sequence). The CDR3 DNA reads TGTGCCAGCAGCCCCAATGTTTATGGCTACACCTTC. Translated: CASSPNVYGYTF.

The sample holds a few counts of this clone. CDR3 protein: CASSRQGWANVLTF. The CDR3 DNA reads TGTGCCAGCAGTCGACAGGGTTGGGCCAACGTCCTGACTTTC. The chain combines TRBV6-5 with TRBJ2-6; the match to TRBD1 covers 7 bases. In germline, CDR1 is MNHEY, CDR2 SVGAGI. The V segment lost 5 bases and the J segment 5 bases; nucleotides outside the gene matches: 3. The CDR3 has 14 residues.

This clone has just a few counts. V and J are TRBV29-1 and TRBJ1-1, with a tentative D call TRBD1 (6 bases). V lost 4 bases and J 4 bases, leaving 19 bases between the germline ends. The CDR3 contains 15 residues. CDR1 is SQVTM and CDR2 is ANQGSEA in the germline V gene. The CDR3 protein is CSVGRAGDLVTEAFF. The DNA of the CDR3 is TGCAGCGTTGGGCGGGCAGGGGACTTGGTCACTGAAGCTTTCTTT.

This clone appeared a few times. The V call is TRBV19, the J call TRBJ2-7, with 13 bases that match TRBD2. CDR3 length: 16 amino acids. Per germline, CDR1 LNHDA and CDR2 SQIVND (reference sequence). J was trimmed by 2 bases and V by 5 bases; bases with no gene match: 6. The CDR3 bases are TGTGCCAGTAGTTCCCTACTAGCGGGAGGGCCCTACGAGCAGTACTTC. Translated: CASSSLLAGGPYEQYF.

In its sample, this clone was seen once. The chain carries TRBV7-2 and TRBJ2-5; D may be TRBD1 or TRBD2 (6 bases each). Trimming took 6 bases from V and 0 from J, leaving 14 bases between them. Germline V gives CDR1 SGHTA, CDR2 FQGNSA. CDR3 length: 15 residues. CDR3 residues: CASRRGAGHQETQYF. The CDR3 region has the DNA TGTGCCAGCAGGAGGGGGGCGGGACACCAAGAGACCCAGTACTTC.

The CDR3 loop is CASSPVGLGEETQYF. DNA for the CDR3: TGTGCCAGCAGCCCGGTCGGGCTAGGGGAAGAGACCCAGTACTTC. V is TRBV5-6 and J is TRBJ2-5, with a tentative D call TRBD1 (5 bases). The germline CDR1 and CDR2 sequences are SGHDT and YYEEEE. This CDR3 has 15 residues. Trimming took off 4 bases at V and 3 bases at J, with 16 bases between the two ends.